Listed below are T cell receptor beta chains from one sample, sequenced in a study of beta chain features in type 1 diabetes. Profiled with immunoSEQ multiplex PCR; TCRdb holds only in-frame clones, not every one. The sample has 20,000 to 25,000 clones, 55% to 75% seen once. Input material: Tregs from blood. The receptor set was obtained from a woman aged 40 to 50 in good health. Both conserved end residues are part of each CDR3. The order of the fields is V gene, D gene, clone size, J gene, CDR3 protein, CDR3 DNA. The D gene is left open where the match is weak. A clone size is listed for some rows: how often the clone was seen (once, few, many), or a class if it is expanded.

V gene: TRBV6-1
D gene: TRBD2
clone size: .
J gene: TRBJ2-5
CDR3 protein: CASRLAGEGETQYF
CDR3 DNA: TGTGCCAGCAGACTAGCGGGAGAAGGGGAGACCCAGTACTTC

V gene: TRBV5-4
D gene: .
clone size: .
J gene: TRBJ1-2
CDR3 protein: CASSLDRSLYGYTF
CDR3 DNA: TGTGCCAGCAGCCTAGATAGATCCCTCTATGGCTACACCTTC

V gene: TRBV29-1
D gene: TRBD1
clone size: few
J gene: TRBJ2-7
CDR3 protein: CSVGLGGHPGQYF
CDR3 DNA: TGCAGCGTTGGCCTAGGGGGCCATCCGGGACAGTACTTC

V gene: TRBV11-2
D gene: TRBD1
clone size: .
J gene: TRBJ2-7
CDR3 protein: CASSSGTGVYEQYF
CDR3 DNA: TGTGCCAGCAGCAGCGGGACAGGGGTTTACGAGCAGTACTTC

V gene: TRBV27
D gene: .
clone size: .
J gene: TRBJ2-1
CDR3 protein: CASRLMYRVDEQFF
CDR3 DNA: TGTGCCAGCAGGCTAATGTACAGGGTCGATGAGCAGTTCTTC

V gene: TRBV6-1
D gene: .
clone size: .
J gene: TRBJ2-7
CDR3 protein: CASNSQGQLSYEQYF
CDR3 DNA: TGTGCCAGCAATAGCCAAGGACAGCTTTCCTACGAGCAGTACTTC

V gene: TRBV7-9
D gene: TRBD1
clone size: .
J gene: TRBJ2-5
CDR3 protein: CASSLLGGRETQYF
CDR3 DNA: TGTGCCAGCAGCTTGTTAGGGGGCCGGGAGACCCAGTACTTC

V gene: TRBV5-4
D gene: TRBD2
clone size: few
J gene: TRBJ2-7
CDR3 protein: CASSLRLAGRSYEQYF
CDR3 DNA: TGTGCCAGCAGCCTCCGACTAGCGGGGCGGTCTTACGAGCAGTACTTC

V gene: TRBV7-9
D gene: .
clone size: .
J gene: TRBJ1-1
CDR3 protein: CASSLVANTEAFF
CDR3 DNA: TGTGCCAGCAGCTTAGTGGCGAACACTGAAGCTTTCTTT

V gene: TRBV5-1
D gene: .
clone size: .
J gene: TRBJ2-7
CDR3 protein: CASNVEQGYEQYF
CDR3 DNA: TGCGCCAGCAATGTCGAACAGGGCTACGAGCAGTACTTC

V gene: TRBV7-2
D gene: .
clone size: few
J gene: TRBJ2-2
CDR3 protein: CASSLARGRARTGELFF
CDR3 DNA: TGTGCCAGCAGCTTAGCGAGAGGCCGCGCGAGAACCGGGGAGCTGTTTTTT

V gene: TRBV25-1
D gene: TRBD1
clone size: .
J gene: TRBJ2-7
CDR3 protein: CASSESGQATLTYF
CDR3 DNA: TGTGCCAGCAGTGAGTCGGGACAGGCCACCCTAACGTACTTC

V gene: TRBV13
D gene: .
clone size: few
J gene: TRBJ2-1
CDR3 protein: CASSLKVGGGLNEQFF
CDR3 DNA: TGTGCCAGCAGCCTAAAAGTGGGAGGGGGGCTCAATGAGCAGTTCTTC

V gene: TRBV29-1
D gene: TRBD2
clone size: .
J gene: TRBJ2-7
CDR3 protein: CSVKGTGLAGGSYEQYF
CDR3 DNA: TGCAGCGTTAAAGGGACGGGACTAGCGGGGGGCTCCTACGAGCAGTACTTC

V gene: TRBV16
D gene: TRBD1
clone size: few
J gene: TRBJ2-7
CDR3 protein: CASSQSGQAYLAAHF
CDR3 DNA: TGTGCCAGCAGCCAATCGGGACAGGCGTACCTTGCGGCTCACTTC

V gene: TRBV7-9
D gene: TRBD1
clone size: few
J gene: TRBJ2-1
CDR3 protein: CASSFGLDRGNEQFF
CDR3 DNA: TGTGCCAGCAGCTTCGGTCTAGACAGGGGTAATGAGCAGTTCTTC

V gene: TRBV7-2
D gene: TRBD2
clone size: .
J gene: TRBJ2-1
CDR3 protein: CASSLGSGTNQGEQFF
CDR3 DNA: TGTGCCAGCAGCTTAGGTTCGGGGACTAATCAAGGTGAGCAGTTCTTC

V gene: TRBV29-1
D gene: TRBD1
clone size: .
J gene: TRBJ2-1
CDR3 protein: CSAVRQGASNEQFF
CDR3 DNA: TGCAGCGCGGTTCGACAGGGGGCTAGTAATGAGCAGTTCTTC

V gene: TRBV5-1
D gene: .
clone size: .
J gene: TRBJ2-2
CDR3 protein: CASTGDGGELFF
CDR3 DNA: TGCGCCAGCACAGGGGACGGCGGGGAGCTGTTTTTT

V gene: TRBV5-1
D gene: .
clone size: .
J gene: TRBJ1-1
CDR3 protein: CASSPRAGVIAFF
CDR3 DNA: TGCGCCAGCAGCCCAAGAGCGGGGGTAATAGCTTTCTTT